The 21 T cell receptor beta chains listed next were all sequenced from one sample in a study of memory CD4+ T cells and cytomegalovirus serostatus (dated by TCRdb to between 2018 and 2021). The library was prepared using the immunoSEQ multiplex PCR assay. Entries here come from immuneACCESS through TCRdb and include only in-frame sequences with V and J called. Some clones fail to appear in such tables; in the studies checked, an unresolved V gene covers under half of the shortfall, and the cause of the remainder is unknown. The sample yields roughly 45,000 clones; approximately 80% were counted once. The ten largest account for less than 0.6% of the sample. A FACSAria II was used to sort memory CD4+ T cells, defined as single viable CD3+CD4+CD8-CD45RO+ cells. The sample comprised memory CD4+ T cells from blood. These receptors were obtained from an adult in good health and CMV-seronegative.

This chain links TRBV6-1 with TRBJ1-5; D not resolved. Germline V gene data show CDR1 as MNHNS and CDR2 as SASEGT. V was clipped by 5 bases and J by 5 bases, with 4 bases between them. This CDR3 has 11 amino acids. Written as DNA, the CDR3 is TGTGCCAGCAGTTGGGATCAGCCCCAGCATTTT. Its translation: CASSWDQPQHF.

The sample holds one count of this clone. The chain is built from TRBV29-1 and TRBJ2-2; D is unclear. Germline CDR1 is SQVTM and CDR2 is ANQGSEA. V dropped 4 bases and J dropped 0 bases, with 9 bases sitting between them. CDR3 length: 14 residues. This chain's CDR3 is CSVVLSANTGELFF. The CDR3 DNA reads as TGCAGCGTTGTTTTATCAGCGAACACCGGGGAGCTGTTTTTT.

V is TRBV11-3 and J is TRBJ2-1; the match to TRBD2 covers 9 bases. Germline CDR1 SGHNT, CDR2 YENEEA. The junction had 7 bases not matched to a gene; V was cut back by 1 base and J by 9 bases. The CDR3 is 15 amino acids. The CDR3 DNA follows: TGTGCCAGCAGCTTAGGCCTAGCGGGGAGAGGTGAGCAGTTCTTC. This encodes CASSLGLAGRGEQFF.

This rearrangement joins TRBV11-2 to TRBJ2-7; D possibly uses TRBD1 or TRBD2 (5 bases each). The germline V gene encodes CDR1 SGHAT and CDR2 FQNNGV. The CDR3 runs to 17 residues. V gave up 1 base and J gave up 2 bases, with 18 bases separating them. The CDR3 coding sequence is TGTGCCAGCAGCTTAGGGCCAATTGGGACGGGAACCTACGAGCAGTACTTC. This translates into CASSLGPIGTGTYEQYF.

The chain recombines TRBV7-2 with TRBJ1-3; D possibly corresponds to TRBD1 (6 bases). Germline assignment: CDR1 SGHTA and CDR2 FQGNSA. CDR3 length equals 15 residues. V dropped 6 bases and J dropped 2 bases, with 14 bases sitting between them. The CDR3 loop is CASSLSEGAGNTIYF. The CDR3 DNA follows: TGTGCCAGCAGTTTGTCCGAGGGGGCTGGAAACACCATATATTTT.

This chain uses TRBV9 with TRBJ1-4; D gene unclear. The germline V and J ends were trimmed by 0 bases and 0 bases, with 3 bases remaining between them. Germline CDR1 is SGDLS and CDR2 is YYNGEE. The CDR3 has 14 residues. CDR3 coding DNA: TGTGCCAGCAGCGTAGGAACAACTAATGAAAAACTGTTTTTT. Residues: CASSVGTTNEKLFF.

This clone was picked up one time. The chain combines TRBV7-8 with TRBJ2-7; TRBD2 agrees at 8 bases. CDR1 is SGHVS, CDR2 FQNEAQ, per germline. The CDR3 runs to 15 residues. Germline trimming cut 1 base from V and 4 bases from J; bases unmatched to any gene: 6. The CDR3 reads CASSLGLRGVYEQYF. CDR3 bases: TGTGCCAGCAGCTTAGGGTTGCGGGGGGTATACGAGCAGTACTTC.

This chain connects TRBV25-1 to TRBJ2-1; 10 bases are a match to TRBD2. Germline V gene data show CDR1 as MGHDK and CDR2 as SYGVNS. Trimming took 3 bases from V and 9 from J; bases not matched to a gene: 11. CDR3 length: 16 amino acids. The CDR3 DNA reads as TGTGCCAGCAGTGAGTCGAGCGGGGGGGCCCGCGGTGAGCAGTTCTTC. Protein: CASSESSGGARGEQFF.

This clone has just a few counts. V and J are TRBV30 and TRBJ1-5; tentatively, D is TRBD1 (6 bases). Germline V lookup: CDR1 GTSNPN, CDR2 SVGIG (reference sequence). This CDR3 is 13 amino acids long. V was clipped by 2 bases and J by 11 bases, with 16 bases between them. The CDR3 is CAWSSHGGRAQHF. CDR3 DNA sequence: TGTGCCTGGAGTTCTCATGGGGGCCGAGCCCAGCATTTT.

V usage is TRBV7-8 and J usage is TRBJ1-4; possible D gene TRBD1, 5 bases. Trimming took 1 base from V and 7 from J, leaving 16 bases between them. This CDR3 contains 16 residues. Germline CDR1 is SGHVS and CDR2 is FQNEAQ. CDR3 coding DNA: TGTGCCAGCAGCTTAGTCCCTGGGGCCGGGTCTGAAAAACTGTTTTTT. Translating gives CASSLVPGAGSEKLFF.

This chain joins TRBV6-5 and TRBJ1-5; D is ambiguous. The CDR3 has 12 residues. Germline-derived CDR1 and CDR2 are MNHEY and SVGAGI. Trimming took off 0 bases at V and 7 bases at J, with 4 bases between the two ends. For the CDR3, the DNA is TGTGCCAGCAGTTACTCTGGACAGCCCCAGCATTTT. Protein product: CASSYSGQPQHF.

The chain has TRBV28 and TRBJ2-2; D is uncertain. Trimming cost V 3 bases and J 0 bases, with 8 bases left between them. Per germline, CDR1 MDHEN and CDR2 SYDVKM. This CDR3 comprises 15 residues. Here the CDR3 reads CASSLRRPNTGELFF. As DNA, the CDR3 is TGTGCCAGCAGTTTGCGGCGGCCGAACACCGGGGAGCTGTTTTTT.

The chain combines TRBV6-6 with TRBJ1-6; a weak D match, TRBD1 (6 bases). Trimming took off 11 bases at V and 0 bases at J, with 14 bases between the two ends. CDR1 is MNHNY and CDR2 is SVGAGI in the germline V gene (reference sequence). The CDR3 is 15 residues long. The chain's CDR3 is CAYRAESSYNSPLHF. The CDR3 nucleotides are TGTGCCTACAGGGCAGAGAGCTCCTATAATTCACCCCTCCACTTT.

The CDR3 is CAWRIGKGQGYTF. The CDR3 DNA sequence: TGTGCCTGGCGGATTGGTAAGGGTCAAGGCTACACCTTC. The V and J genes are TRBV30 and TRBJ1-2; no firm D call. Germline V gene lookup returns CDR1 GTSNPN and CDR2 SVGIG (reference sequence). Deletions cut 5 bases from V and 8 bases from J, with 18 bases between. This CDR3 contains 13 residues.

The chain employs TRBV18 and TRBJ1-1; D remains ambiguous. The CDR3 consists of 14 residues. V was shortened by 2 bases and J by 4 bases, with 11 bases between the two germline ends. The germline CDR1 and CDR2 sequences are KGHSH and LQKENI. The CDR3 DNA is TGTGCCAGCTCACCATCCGGGCAGCTCACTGAAGCTTTCTTT. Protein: CASSPSGQLTEAFF.

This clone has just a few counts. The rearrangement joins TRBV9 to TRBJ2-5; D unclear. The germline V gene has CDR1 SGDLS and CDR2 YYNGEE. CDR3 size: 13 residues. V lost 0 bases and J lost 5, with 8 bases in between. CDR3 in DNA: TGTGCCAGCAGCGTAGGCAATGATGAGACCCAGTACTTC. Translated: CASSVGNDETQYF.

The DNA for the CDR3 is TGTGCCAGCAGCGAGGGAGGGCAGGGACTTAACACTGAAGCTTTCTTT. It translates to CASSEGGQGLNTEAFF. This rearrangement joins TRBV5-4 to TRBJ1-1; TRBD1 might be the D (5 bases). Trimming removed 4 bases from V and 2 bases from J, with 18 bases in between. CDR1 and CDR2 (germline): SGHNT, YYREEE (reference sequence). The CDR3 spans 16 residues.

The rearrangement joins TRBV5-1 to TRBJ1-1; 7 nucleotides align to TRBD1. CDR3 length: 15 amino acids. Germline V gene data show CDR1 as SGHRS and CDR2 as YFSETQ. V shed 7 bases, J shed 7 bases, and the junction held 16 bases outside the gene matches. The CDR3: CASVLSGRRDSEAFF. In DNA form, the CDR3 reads TGCGCCAGCGTTCTCAGTGGGCGCCGGGACAGTGAAGCTTTCTTT. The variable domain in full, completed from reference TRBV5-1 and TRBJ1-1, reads KAGVTQTPRYLIKTRGQQVTLSCSPISGHRSVSWYQQTPGQGLQFLFEYFSETQRNKGNFPGRFSGRQFSNSRSEMNVSTLELGDSALYLCASVLSGRRDSEAFFGQGTRLTVV.

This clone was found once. As DNA, the CDR3 is TGTGCCAGCAGCTCCCGGGACAGGGCAATTGAGCAGTACTTC. It specifies CASSSRDRAIEQYF. The V and J genes are TRBV9 and TRBJ2-7; TRBD1 matches at 9 bases. The CDR3 spans 14 residues. Unmatched junction bases numbered 9, after V lost 4 bases and J lost 7 bases. Germline V gives CDR1 SGDLS, CDR2 YYNGEE.

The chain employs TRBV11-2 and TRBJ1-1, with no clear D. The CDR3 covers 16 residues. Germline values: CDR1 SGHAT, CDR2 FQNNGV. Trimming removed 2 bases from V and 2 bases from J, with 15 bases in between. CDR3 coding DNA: TGTGCCAGCAGCTTATTGGAAGCGAGTCTAAACACTGAAGCTTTCTTT. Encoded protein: CASSLLEASLNTEAFF.

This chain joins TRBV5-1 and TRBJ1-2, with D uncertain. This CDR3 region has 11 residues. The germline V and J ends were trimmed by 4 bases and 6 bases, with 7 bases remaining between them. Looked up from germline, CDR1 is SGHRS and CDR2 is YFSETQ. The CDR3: CASSGVDGYTF. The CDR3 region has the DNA TGCGCCAGCAGCGGCGTCGATGGCTACACCTTC.